Listed below are T cell receptor beta chains from one sample, sequenced in a study of cytomegalovirus exposure and HLA in healthy donors. Generated by immunoSEQ multiplex PCR, the TCRdb table keeps only in-frame clones and is missing some. The sample comprises 82,000 or so clones, 10% of which are singletons, and about 25% rests with the top ten. The sequenced sample was PBMCs. These receptors were taken from a man in his fifties or sixties in good health and CMV-seropositive. Both conserved end residues are part of each CDR3. Each record gives: CDR3 protein, CDR3 DNA, clone size, D gene, V gene, J gene. The D gene is left open where the match is weak. Clone size is not always given. Where it is, it says once, few, many or a class for expanded clones.

CASGLVGQDRGAKDTQYF	TGTGCTAGTGGTTTGGTCGGACAAGATCGGGGGGCGAAAGATACGCAGTATTTT	few	-	TRBV12-5	TRBJ2-3
CASSSGLAIDTQYF	TGCGCCAGCAGCTCCGGACTAGCAATAGATACGCAGTATTTT	few	TRBD2	TRBV5-1	TRBJ2-3
CASSIRGQNEKLFF	TGTGCCAGTAGTATAAGGGGGCAAAATGAAAAACTGTTTTTT	-	TRBD1	TRBV19	TRBJ1-4
CASSRNRVGYEQYF	TGTGCCAGCAGCAGAAACAGGGTAGGCTACGAGCAGTACTTC	few	-	TRBV11-2	TRBJ2-7
CAISESGLEPQHF	TGTGCCATCAGTGAGTCGGGACTAGAGCCCCAGCATTTT	few	-	TRBV10-3	TRBJ1-5
CASTQGGGTEAFF	TGTGCCAGTACCCAAGGCGGGGGAACTGAAGCTTTCTTT	-	-	TRBV19	TRBJ1-1
CASSIAAGSSYQPQHF	TGTGCCAGTAGTATAGCCGCTGGGAGTTCATATCAGCCCCAGCATTTT	few	-	TRBV19	TRBJ1-5
CASSLGTGYTGNTIYF	TGTGCCAGCAGCTTAGGGACAGGGTACACTGGAAACACCATATATTTT	few	TRBD1	TRBV7-2	TRBJ1-3
CASSSLQATDTQYF	TGTGCCAGCAGCTCACTCCAGGCCACAGATACGCAGTATTTT	-	-	TRBV7-3	TRBJ2-3
CASRAGSSYNEQFF	TGTGCCAGTAGGGCGGGGAGCTCCTACAATGAGCAGTTCTTC	few	-	TRBV19	TRBJ2-1
CAASEDGAMGGTQHF	TGTGCCGCTAGTGAGGATGGGGCGATGGGAGGGACCCAGCATTTT	-	-	TRBV6-5	TRBJ1-5
CASSLAGGNTGELFF	TGTGCCAGCAGCTTGGCGGGAGGAAACACCGGGGAGCTGTTTTTT	few	TRBD2	TRBV5-4	TRBJ2-2
CASSLMGQGAGETQYF	TGTGCCAGCAGCCTCATGGGGCAGGGGGCCGGGGAGACCCAGTACTTC	-	TRBD1	TRBV7-2	TRBJ2-5
CSVEVAGKGAGALGGEQFF	TGCAGCGTTGAAGTTGCGGGGAAGGGTGCGGGAGCCCTAGGGGGTGAGCAGTTCTTC	few	-	TRBV29-1	TRBJ2-1
CASSLTSGTIRETQYF	TGTGCCAGCAGCTTAACTAGCGGGACGATTCGGGAGACCCAGTACTTC	few	TRBD2	TRBV5-6	TRBJ2-5
CASSFRGGGTYEQYF	TGTGCCAGCAGCTTCCGAGGGGGAGGGACCTACGAGCAGTACTTC	few	-	TRBV5-6	TRBJ2-7
CASSLSGTGGYEQHF	TGTGCCAGCAGTCTCTCCGGGACAGGGGGCTACGAGCAGCACTTC	few	TRBD1	TRBV6-5	TRBJ2-7
CASSSRLAGGLEQYF	TGTGCCAGCAGTTCCCGACTAGCGGGAGGGCTCGAGCAGTACTTC	-	TRBD2	TRBV6-5	TRBJ2-7
CASSSTGDRDTQYF	TGTGCCAGCAGCTCAACAGGGGACCGAGATACGCAGTATTTT	-	TRBD1	TRBV13	TRBJ2-3
CASSLRGIIQYF	TGCGCCAGCAGCTTAAGGGGAATCATTCAGTACTTC	-	-	TRBV5-1	TRBJ2-4
CASKATGGAEAFF	TGTGCCAGTAAAGCGACAGGTGGTGCTGAAGCTTTCTTT	few	-	TRBV19	TRBJ1-1
CASSGTGYGYTF	TGTGCCAGCAGCGGGACAGGATATGGCTACACCTTC	-	TRBD1	TRBV9	TRBJ1-2
CASSPSGDYGYTF	TGTGCCAGCTCACCATCGGGGGACTATGGCTACACCTTC	few	-	TRBV18	TRBJ1-2
CSARAGDTQYF	TGCAGTGCTAGAGCAGGGGATACGCAGTATTTT	-	-	TRBV20-1	TRBJ2-3
CASSLRQAHNEQFF	TGTGCCAGCAGCCTCCGACAGGCCCACAATGAGCAGTTCTTC	few	-	TRBV7-3	TRBJ2-1
CASSLVGQGAHSPLHF	TGTGCCAGCAGCTTAGTGGGACAGGGGGCTCATTCACCCCTCCACTTT	-	TRBD1	TRBV7-8	TRBJ1-6
CASSPGPDFEAFF	TGTGCCAGCAGCCCAGGTCCGGATTTTGAAGCTTTCTTT	-	-	TRBV7-3	TRBJ1-1
CASSLGAGQNYGYTF	TGTGCCAGCAGCTTGGGGGCGGGACAGAACTATGGCTACACCTTC	-	TRBD1	TRBV11-2	TRBJ1-2
CASSFGLGTDTQYF	TGTGCCAGCAGCTTTGGACTAGGCACAGATACGCAGTATTTT	few	TRBD2	TRBV5-6	TRBJ2-3
CASSLGQPSGNEQFF	TGTGCCAGCAGCTTGGGACAGCCATCGGGCAATGAGCAGTTCTTC	few	-	TRBV5-4	TRBJ2-1
CASSPSGFPGQGSGNTIYF	TGTGCCAGCAGCCCCAGTGGGTTTCCGGGACAGGGGTCTGGAAACACCATATATTTT	-	TRBD1	TRBV7-3	TRBJ1-3
CASTEDRVVGQPQHF	TGTGCCAGCACCGAGGACAGGGTAGTAGGGCAGCCCCAGCATTTT	-	TRBD1	TRBV11-2	TRBJ1-5
CASSLGPGLKFPNYGYTF	TGTGCCAGCAGCTTAGGGCCGGGTCTCAAATTCCCTAACTATGGCTACACCTTC	-	-	TRBV11-2	TRBJ1-2
CATEPTSANYGYTF	TGTGCCACCGAACCGACATCTGCCAACTATGGCTACACCTTC	-	-	TRBV10-3	TRBJ1-2
CASIRGQGDNEQFF	TGTGCCAGCATTAGGGGACAGGGGGACAATGAGCAGTTCTTC	-	TRBD1	TRBV6-6	TRBJ2-1
CASSLRQGPNEKLFF	TGTGCCAGTAGTCTCCGACAGGGGCCGAATGAAAAACTGTTTTTT	-	TRBD1	TRBV19	TRBJ1-4
CASRLTTGGNQPQHF	TGTGCCAGCAGATTGACAACAGGTGGGAATCAGCCCCAGCATTTT	-	-	TRBV6-5	TRBJ1-5
CASSLRTSGFYNEQFF	TGTGCCAGCAGTTTAAGGACTAGCGGATTCTACAATGAGCAGTTCTTC	few	TRBD2	TRBV28	TRBJ2-1
CASSQDKTGGYGQYF	TGCGCCAGCAGCCAAGATAAGACAGGGGGCTACGGACAGTACTTC	few	TRBD1	TRBV4-1	TRBJ2-7
CASSLGTGGSHEQFF	TGCGCCAGCAGCCTCGGGACAGGCGGGTCGCATGAGCAGTTCTTC	-	TRBD1	TRBV5-1	TRBJ2-1
CAISPFPGTGEAFF	TGTGCCATCAGCCCATTTCCAGGGACAGGGGAAGCTTTCTTT	few	TRBD1	TRBV10-3	TRBJ1-1
CASSVAPSGVYNEQFF	TGTGCCAGCAGCGTAGCTCCTAGCGGGGTCTACAATGAGCAGTTCTTC	few	TRBD2	TRBV9	TRBJ2-1
CASSHGLAGGGETQYF	TGTGCCAGCAGCCATGGACTAGCGGGGGGAGGGGAGACCCAGTACTTC	-	TRBD2	TRBV5-4	TRBJ2-5
CAVVGLRRGTDTQYF	TGTGCCGTAGTAGGACTCCGGAGGGGCACAGATACGCAGTATTTT	-	-	TRBV6-1	TRBJ2-3
CASPAGGPGNEQFF	TGTGCCAGCCCTGCGGGAGGGCCGGGCAATGAGCAGTTCTTC	few	TRBD2	TRBV13	TRBJ2-1
CASSENRAYQPQHF	TGTGCCAGCAGTGAAAACAGGGCTTATCAGCCCCAGCATTTT	-	-	TRBV6-1	TRBJ1-5
CASSARQGTYEQYF	TGTGCCAGCAGCGCCAGACAGGGAACCTACGAGCAGTACTTC	-	TRBD1	TRBV7-2	TRBJ2-7
CASGFAGVNYGYTF	TGTGCTAGTGGTTTTGCAGGGGTGAACTATGGCTACACCTTC	few	-	TRBV12-5	TRBJ1-2
CASSQDAGRYGYTF	TGTGCCAGCAGCCAAGACGCGGGGCGCTATGGCTACACCTTC	-	-	TRBV4-2	TRBJ1-2
CASSLGQLLYGYTF	TGTGCCAGCAGTTTAGGACAGCTACTCTATGGCTACACCTTC	few	-	TRBV28	TRBJ1-2
CAWTNIVRFPSGANVLTF	TGTGCCTGGACAAATATCGTTCGGTTCCCCTCTGGGGCCAACGTCCTGACTTTC	few	-	TRBV30	TRBJ2-6
CASSSQGVIVYGYTF	TGTGCCAGCAGCTCACAGGGGGTTATAGTCTATGGCTACACCTTC	-	TRBD1	TRBV5-6	TRBJ1-2
CASSFDSVYSSSYNSPLHF	TGTGCCAGCAGCTTTGACAGCGTCTACTCGAGCTCCTATAATTCACCCCTCCACTTT	-	-	TRBV7-8	TRBJ1-6
CSVRRGGITEAFF	TGCAGCGTCCGAAGGGGTGGAATCACTGAAGCTTTCTTT	many	-	TRBV29-1	TRBJ1-1
CASSLGGRGNTIYF	TGTGCCAGCAGCTTGGGGGGCCGGGGAAACACCATATATTTT	-	-	TRBV5-8	TRBJ1-3